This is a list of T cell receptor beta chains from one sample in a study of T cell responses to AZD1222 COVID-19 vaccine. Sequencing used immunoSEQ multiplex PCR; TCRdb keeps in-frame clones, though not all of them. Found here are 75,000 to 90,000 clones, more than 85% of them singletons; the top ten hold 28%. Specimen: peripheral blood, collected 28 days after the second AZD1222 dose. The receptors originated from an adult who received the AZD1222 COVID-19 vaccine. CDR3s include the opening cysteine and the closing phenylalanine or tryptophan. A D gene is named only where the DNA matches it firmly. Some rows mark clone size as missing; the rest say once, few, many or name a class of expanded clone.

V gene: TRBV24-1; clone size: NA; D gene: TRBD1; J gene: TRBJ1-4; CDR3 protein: CATPTGVGEKLFF; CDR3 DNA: TGTGCCACCCCGACAGGGGTAGGTGAAAAACTGTTTTTT
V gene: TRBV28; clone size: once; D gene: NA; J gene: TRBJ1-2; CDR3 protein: CASSPPGGVGYTF; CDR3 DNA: TGTGCCAGCAGCCCACCCGGAGGTGTAGGCTACACCTTC
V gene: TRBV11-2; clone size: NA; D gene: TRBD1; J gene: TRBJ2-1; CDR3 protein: CASSFQGQGVDEQFF; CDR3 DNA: TGTGCCAGCAGCTTCCAGGGACAGGGGGTGGATGAGCAGTTCTTC
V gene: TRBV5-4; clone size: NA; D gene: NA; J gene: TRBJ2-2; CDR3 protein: CASSPLANTGELFF; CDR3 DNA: TGTGCCAGCAGCCCTCTAGCGAACACCGGGGAGCTGTTTTTT
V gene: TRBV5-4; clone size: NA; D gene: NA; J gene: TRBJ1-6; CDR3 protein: CASSSRIQGVRSPLHF; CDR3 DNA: TGTGCCAGCAGCTCACGGATACAGGGAGTTCGTTCACCCCTCCACTTT
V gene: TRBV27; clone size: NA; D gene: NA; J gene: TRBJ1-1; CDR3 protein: CASSLSRLNTEAFF; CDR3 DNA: TGTGCCAGCAGTTTATCTCGGCTGAACACTGAAGCTTTCTTT
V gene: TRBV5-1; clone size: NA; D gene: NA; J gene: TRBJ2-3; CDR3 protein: CASSLSGSSTDTQYF; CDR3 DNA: TGCGCCAGCAGCTTGTCCGGTTCTAGCACAGATACGCAGTATTTT
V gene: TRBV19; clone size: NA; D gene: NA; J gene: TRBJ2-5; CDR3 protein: CASKETQLYQETQYF; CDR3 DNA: TGTGCCAGTAAGGAGACGCAGCTGTACCAAGAGACCCAGTACTTC
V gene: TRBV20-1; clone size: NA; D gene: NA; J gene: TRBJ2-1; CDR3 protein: CSAAPYNEQFF; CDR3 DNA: TGCAGTGCTGCCCCTTACAATGAGCAGTTCTTC
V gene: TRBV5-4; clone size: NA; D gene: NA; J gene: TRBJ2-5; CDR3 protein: CASSLAGGQETQYF; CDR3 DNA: TGTGCCAGCAGCTTGGCCGGCGGGCAAGAGACCCAGTACTTC
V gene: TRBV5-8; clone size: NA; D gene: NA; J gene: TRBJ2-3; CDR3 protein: CASSPGLYTQYF; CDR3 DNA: TGTGCCAGCAGCCCCGGACTATATACGCAGTATTTT
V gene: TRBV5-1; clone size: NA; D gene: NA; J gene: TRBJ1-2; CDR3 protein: CASSQYSTGTGYGYTF; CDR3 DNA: TGCGCCAGCAGCCAATATTCCACAGGGACGGGATATGGCTACACCTTC
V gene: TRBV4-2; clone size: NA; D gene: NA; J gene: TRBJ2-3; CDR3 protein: CASSQDYPRTDTQYF; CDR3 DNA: TGTGCCAGCAGCCAAGATTACCCCCGCACAGATACGCAGTATTTT
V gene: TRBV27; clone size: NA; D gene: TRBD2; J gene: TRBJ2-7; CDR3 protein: CASSLGRDYEQYF; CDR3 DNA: TGTGCCAGCAGTTTAGGGAGGGACTACGAGCAGTACTTC
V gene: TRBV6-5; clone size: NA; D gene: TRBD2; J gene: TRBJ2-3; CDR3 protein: CASSLRLADTDTQYF; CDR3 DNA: TGTGCCAGCAGTCTTCGACTAGCGGATACAGATACGCAGTATTTT
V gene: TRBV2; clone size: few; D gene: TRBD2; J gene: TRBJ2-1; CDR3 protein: CASSGTSANNEQFF; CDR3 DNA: TGTGCCAGCAGCGGGACTAGCGCAAACAATGAGCAGTTCTTC
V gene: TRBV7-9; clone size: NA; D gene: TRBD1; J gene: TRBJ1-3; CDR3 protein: CASSSGQGVGNTIYF; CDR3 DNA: TGTGCCAGCAGCTCGGGACAGGGGGTTGGAAACACCATATATTTT
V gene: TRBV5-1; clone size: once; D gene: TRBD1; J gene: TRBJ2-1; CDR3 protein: CASSLWGTGDNEQFF; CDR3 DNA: TGCGCCAGCAGCTTGTGGGGGACAGGGGACAATGAGCAGTTCTTC
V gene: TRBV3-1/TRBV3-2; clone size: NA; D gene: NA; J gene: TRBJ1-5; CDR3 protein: CASSHETSNQPQHF; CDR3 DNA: TGTGCCAGCAGCCACGAGACTTCTAATCAGCCCCAGCATTTT
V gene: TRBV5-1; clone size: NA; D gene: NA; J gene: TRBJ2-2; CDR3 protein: CASSRVQGISNTGELFF; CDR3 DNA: TGCGCCAGCAGCCGTGTTCAGGGGATTTCGAACACCGGGGAGCTGTTTTTT
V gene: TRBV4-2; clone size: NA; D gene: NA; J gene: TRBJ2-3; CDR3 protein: CATDAGLDTQYF; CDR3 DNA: TGTGCCACCGATGCGGGTTTGGATACGCAGTATTTT
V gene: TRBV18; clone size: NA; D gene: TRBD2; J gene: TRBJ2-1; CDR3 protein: CASSQSTSGSDEQFF; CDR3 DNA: TGTGCCAGCTCACAGAGCACTAGCGGTTCGGATGAGCAGTTCTTC
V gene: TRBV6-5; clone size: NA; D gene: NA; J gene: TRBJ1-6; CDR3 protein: CASSYSGGMGNSPLHF; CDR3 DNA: TGTGCCAGCAGTTACTCGGGGGGCATGGGTAATTCACCCCTCCACTTT
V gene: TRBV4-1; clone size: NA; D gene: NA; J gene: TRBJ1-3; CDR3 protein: CASSPQVNSGNTIYF; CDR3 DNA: TGCGCCAGCAGCCCACAGGTAAACTCTGGAAACACCATATATTTT
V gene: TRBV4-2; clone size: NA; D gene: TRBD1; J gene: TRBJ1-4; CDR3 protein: CASSQATVLQGFNEKLFF; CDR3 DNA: TGTGCCAGCAGCCAGGCCACGGTACTACAGGGGTTTAATGAAAAACTGTTTTTT
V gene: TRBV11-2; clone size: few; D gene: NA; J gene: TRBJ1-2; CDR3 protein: CASSLEGGYTF; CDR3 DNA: TGTGCCAGCAGCTTAGAAGGTGGCTACACCTTC
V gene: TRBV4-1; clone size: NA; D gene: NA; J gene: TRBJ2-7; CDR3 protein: CASSQDGYEQYF; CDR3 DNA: TGCGCCAGCAGCCAAGATGGCTACGAGCAGTACTTC
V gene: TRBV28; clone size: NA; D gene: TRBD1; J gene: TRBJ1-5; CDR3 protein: CASSYGRGRQPQHF; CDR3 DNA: TGTGCCAGCAGCTACGGGAGGGGGCGGCAGCCCCAGCATTTT
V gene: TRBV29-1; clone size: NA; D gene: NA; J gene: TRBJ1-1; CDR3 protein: CSVVGLGTEAFF; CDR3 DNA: TGCAGCGTTGTGGGGCTAGGCACTGAAGCTTTCTTT
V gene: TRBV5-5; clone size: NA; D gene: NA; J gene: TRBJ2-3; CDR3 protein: CASSLRVGLATDTQYF; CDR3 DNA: TGTGCCAGCAGCTTGAGGGTAGGCCTAGCGACAGATACGCAGTATTTT
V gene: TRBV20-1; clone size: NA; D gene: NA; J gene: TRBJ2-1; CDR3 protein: CSASGFNEQFF; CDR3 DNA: TGCAGTGCTAGCGGTTTCAATGAGCAGTTCTTC
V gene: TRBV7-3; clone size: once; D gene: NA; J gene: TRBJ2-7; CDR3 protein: CASSPGTVYEQYF; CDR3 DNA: TGTGCCAGCAGCCCTGGGACCGTATACGAGCAGTACTTC
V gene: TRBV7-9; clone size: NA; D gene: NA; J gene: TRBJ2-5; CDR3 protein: CASSLSVGAGETQYF; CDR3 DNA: TGTGCCAGCAGCTTGTCTGTGGGGGCAGGGGAGACCCAGTACTTC
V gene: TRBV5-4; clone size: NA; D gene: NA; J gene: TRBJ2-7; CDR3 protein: CASSLEFAGNYEQYF; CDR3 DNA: TGTGCCAGCAGCTTGGAGTTTGCGGGTAACTACGAGCAGTACTTC
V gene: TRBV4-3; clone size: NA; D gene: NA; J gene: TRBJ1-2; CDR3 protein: CASSQDTERSYGYTF; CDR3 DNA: TGCGCCAGCAGCCAAGATACAGAGAGGAGCTATGGCTACACCTTC
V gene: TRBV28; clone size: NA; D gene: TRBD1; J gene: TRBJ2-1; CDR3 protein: CARGQGAGEQFF; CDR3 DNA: TGTGCCAGGGGACAGGGGGCAGGAGAGCAGTTCTTC
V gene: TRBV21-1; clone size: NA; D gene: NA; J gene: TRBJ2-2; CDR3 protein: CASSKEAPGQEGRSLNTGELFF; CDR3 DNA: TGTGCCAGCAGCAAAGAGGCGCCGGGACAGGAGGGGCGAAGCCTGAACACCGGGGAGCTGTTTTTT
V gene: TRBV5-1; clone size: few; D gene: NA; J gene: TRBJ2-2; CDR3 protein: CASSLRGNTGELFF; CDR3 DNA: TGCGCCAGCAGCTTAAGGGGAAACACCGGGGAGCTGTTTTTT
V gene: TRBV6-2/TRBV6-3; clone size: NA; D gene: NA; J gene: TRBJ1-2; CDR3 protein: CASSFPRQPTYGYTF; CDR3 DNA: TGTGCCAGCAGTTTTCCTCGACAGCCCACCTATGGCTACACCTTC
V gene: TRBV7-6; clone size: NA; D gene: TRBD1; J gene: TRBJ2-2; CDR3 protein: CASSLFETGVNTGELFF; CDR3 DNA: TGTGCCAGCAGCTTATTCGAGACAGGGGTTAACACCGGGGAGCTGTTTTTT
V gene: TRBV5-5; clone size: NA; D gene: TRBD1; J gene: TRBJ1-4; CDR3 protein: CASSLRTGIATNEKLFF; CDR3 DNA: TGTGCCAGCAGCCTTCGGACAGGAATTGCAACTAATGAAAAACTGTTTTTT
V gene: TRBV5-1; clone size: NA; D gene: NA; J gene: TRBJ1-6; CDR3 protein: CASSLRTTGSSYNSPLHF; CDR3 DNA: TGCGCCAGCAGCTTGAGGACGACAGGTAGCTCCTATAATTCACCCCTCCACTTT
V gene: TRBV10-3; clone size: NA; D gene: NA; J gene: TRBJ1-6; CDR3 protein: CAISDVYRESRGSPLHF; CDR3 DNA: TGTGCCATCAGTGACGTTTACAGGGAGTCGCGGGGTTCACCCCTCCACTTT
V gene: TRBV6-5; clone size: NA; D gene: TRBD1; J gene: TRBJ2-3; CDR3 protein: CASGQGLGDTQYF; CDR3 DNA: TGTGCCTCCGGACAGGGATTAGGGGATACGCAGTATTTT
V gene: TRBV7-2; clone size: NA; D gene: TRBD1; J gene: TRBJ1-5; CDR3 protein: CASSMGTGNQPQHF; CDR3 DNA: TGTGCCAGCAGCATGGGGACAGGGAATCAGCCCCAGCATTTT
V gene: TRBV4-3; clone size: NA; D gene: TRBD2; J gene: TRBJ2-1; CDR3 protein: CASSPRRGRDGNEQFF; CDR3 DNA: TGCGCCAGCAGCCCGCGTCGCGGGAGGGACGGCAATGAGCAGTTCTTC
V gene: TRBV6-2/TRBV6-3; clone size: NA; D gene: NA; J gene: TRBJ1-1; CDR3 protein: CASSAPGHKNTEAFF; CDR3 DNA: TGTGCCAGCAGTGCTCCGGGACACAAGAACACTGAAGCTTTCTTT
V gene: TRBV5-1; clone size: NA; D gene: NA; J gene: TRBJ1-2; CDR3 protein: CASSLGGGTYGYTF; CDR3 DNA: TGCGCCAGCAGCTTGGGTGGGGGGACCTATGGCTACACCTTC
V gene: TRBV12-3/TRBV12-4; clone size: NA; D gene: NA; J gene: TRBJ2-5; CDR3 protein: CASSRVLETQYF; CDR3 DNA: TGTGCCAGCAGCCGGGTCCTCGAGACCCAGTACTTC
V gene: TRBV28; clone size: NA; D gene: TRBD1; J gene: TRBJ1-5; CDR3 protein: CASSLQGAGNQPQHF; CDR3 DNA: TGTGCCAGCAGTTTACAGGGGGCGGGCAATCAGCCCCAGCATTTT